Shown below are 7 T cell receptor beta chains from a single sample sequenced in a study of blood T cells in healthy people across ages. A sample-barcoded 5' primer and a J-beta primer mix were used in a second PCR of roughly 6 to 11 cycles. TCRdb called the 5' RACE reads again in MiXCR, with one record for every CDR3 protein. The sample lists hundreds of thousands of distinct CDR3 sequences, 45% to 60% occurring once. The sequencing input was blood. These TCRs come from a woman aged 80 or older in good health.

The chain employs TRBV19 and TRBJ2-1; no reliable D call. V was clipped by 9 bases and J by 1 base, with 16 bases between them. Per the germline V gene, CDR1 is LNHDA and CDR2 is SQIVND (reference sequence). The CDR3 runs to 15 residues. CDR3 amino acids: CASSRGATSYNEQFF. Here the CDR3 DNA reads TGTGCCAGCTCCCGAGGCGCCACATCCTACAATGAGCAGTTCTTC.

This clonotype has a count of ten or more. V gene TRBV20-1 combines with J gene TRBJ2-1; 14 bases map to TRBD2. The junction had 1 base not matched to a gene; V was cut back by 3 bases and J by 6 bases. Germline lookup yields CDR1 DFQATT and CDR2 SNEGSKA (reference sequence). This CDR3 is 14 amino acids long. In DNA form, the CDR3 reads TGCAGTGCTAGGGGGACTAGCGGGGGCAATGAGCAGTTCTTC. This sequence encodes CSARGTSGGNEQFF.

About this clonotype: A much larger clone sits a single nucleotide away, making a read error possible. This chain links TRBV4-1 with TRBJ2-7; a weak D match, TRBD2 (5 bases). V was shortened by 0 bases and J by 5 bases, with 20 bases between the two germline ends. The CDR3 extends over 17 amino acids. Looked up from germline, CDR1 is MGHRA and CDR2 is YSYEKL. The DNA for the CDR3 is TGCGCCAGCAGCCAAGAACGGACTGCCGCCCGATCCCACGAGCAGTACTTC. Its translation: CASSQERTAARSHEQYF.

This clonotype appeared many times. The junction shows a germline mismatch at one end, possibly a read error. The rearrangement uses TRBV24-1 and TRBJ2-1; TRBD2 aligns across 11 bases. CDR1 is KGHDR, CDR2 SFDVKD, per germline. This CDR3 is 19 amino acids long. This chain's CDR3 is CVTSDWGTSGLLSNNEQFF. DNA for the CDR3: TGTGTCACCAGTGATTGGGGGACTAGCGGACTACTTAGTAACAATGAGCAGTTCTTC.

This clonotype has a handful of counts. The chain joins TRBV6-1 to TRBJ2-5, with D perhaps given as TRBD1 or TRBD2 (5 bases each). The germline CDR1 and CDR2 sequences are MNHNS and SASEGT. The CDR3 is made up of 14 amino acids. V was clipped by 9 bases and J by 11 bases, with 25 bases between them. The CDR3 sequence: CASREHPERGEQYF. CDR3 coding DNA: TGTGCCAGTAGAGAGCACCCTGAGCGAGGGGAGCAGTACTTC.

The chain uses TRBV12-3 or TRBV12-4 and TRBJ2-2, with D hard to call. The germline V and J ends were trimmed by 3 bases and 7 bases, with 6 bases remaining between them. The CDR3 loop spans 12 amino acids. CDR3 coding DNA: TGTGCCAGCAGTTTCGATAGCGGGGAGCTGTTTTTT. Protein product: CASSFDSGELFF.

In this sample, this clonotype turned up many times. The chain employs TRBV7-9 and TRBJ2-1; 8 nucleotides line up with TRBD2. Germline CDR1 and CDR2: SEHNR and FQNEAQ (reference sequence). The junction had 7 bases not matched to a gene; V was cut back by 2 bases and J by 7 bases. The CDR3 loop spans 15 amino acids. The CDR3 region is CASSLNGGAGNEQFF. Written as DNA, the CDR3 is TGTGCCAGCAGCTTAAACGGGGGGGCGGGTAATGAGCAGTTCTTC.